A single sample is the source of the 15 T cell receptor beta chains below, sequenced in a study of shared clonotypes between healthy human individuals. CD8 cells classed as naive were CD45RO-negative and positively selected for CCR7, excluding terminally differentiated effector memory CD45RA+ cells. Produced via immunoSEQ multiplex PCR; TCRdb's table is partial and in-frame only. This table has 750,000 to 1,000,000 clones, 85% to 95% appearing once. The sequenced sample consisted of naive CD8+ T cells sorted from blood. These receptors were taken from a man younger than 45 in good health.

The table lists this clone with many counts. The CDR3 nucleotides are TGTGCCAGCAGTTCACCGACAGCTAGAGAAGCTTTCTTT. Translating it yields CASSSPTAREAFF. The genes are TRBV28 and TRBJ1-1; D may be TRBD1 (5 bases). The V end lost 4 bases, the J end lost 8 bases, and 14 bases lay between the germline ends. This CDR3 is 13 amino acids long. From germline, CDR1 is MDHEN and CDR2 SYDVKM. The whole variable domain, remainder taken from reference TRBV28 and TRBJ1-1, is DVKVTQSSRYLVKRTGEKVFLECVQDMDHENMFWYRQDPGLGLRLIYFSYDVKMKEKGDIPEGYSVSREKKERFSLILESASTNQTSMYLCASSSPTAREAFFGQGTRLTVV.

Concerning this clone: The same CDR3 can be traced to other DNA sequences in this sample. The chain recombines TRBV7-3 with TRBJ2-3, with D uncertain. Trimming took 6 bases from V and 2 from J, leaving 9 bases between them. Germline V CDR1 and CDR2: SGHTA, FQGTGA. The CDR3 spans 13 residues. The CDR3: CASSPSSTDTQYF. The CDR3 DNA is TGTGCCAGCAGTCCGTCGTCCACAGATACGCAGTATTTT. The full variable domain, with the rest looked up from reference TRBV7-3 and TRBJ2-3, is GAGVSQTPSNKVTEKGKYVELRCDPISGHTALYWYRQSLGQGPEFLIYFQGTGAADDSGLPNDRFFAVRPEGSVSTLKIQRTERGDSAVYLCASSPSSTDTQYFGPGTRLTVL.

The V and J genes are TRBV5-6 and TRBJ2-7, with TRBD1 identical over 7 bases. CDR1 is SGHDT, CDR2 YYEEEE, per germline. The ends lost 4 bases at V and 4 bases at J; junction bases unmatched: 8. This CDR3 has 14 residues. CDR3 DNA: TGTGCCAGCAGCCAAACAGGGGTAGTATACGAGCAGTACTTC. This translates into CASSQTGVVYEQYF.

This chain connects TRBV10-1 to TRBJ1-2; D is ambiguous. The germline CDR1 and CDR2 sequences are WNHNN and SYGVQD (reference sequence). There are 13 residues in the CDR3. Trimming took off 0 bases at V and 6 bases at J, with 8 bases between the two ends. CDR3 sequence reads: CASSESRVNGYTF. Here the CDR3 DNA reads TGCGCCAGCAGTGAGTCGAGGGTCAATGGCTACACCTTC.

This chain uses TRBV27 with TRBJ2-7, with TRBD1 as a possible D gene (6 bases). The V end lost 0 bases, the J end lost 4 bases, and 13 bases lay between the germline ends. Germline CDR1 and CDR2: MNHEY and SMNVEV (reference sequence). CDR3 size: 15 residues. DNA for the CDR3: TGTGCCAGCAGTTTATCCGGAGCACAGGGTTACGAGCAGTACTTC. It specifies CASSLSGAQGYEQYF.

This rearrangement joins TRBV6-5 to TRBJ2-1; D is perhaps TRBD2 (6 bases). The germline V and J ends were trimmed by 0 bases and 3 bases, with 12 bases remaining between them. Germline CDR1 and CDR2: MNHEY and SVGAGI. This CDR3 is built from 16 residues. CDR3 loop: CASSYSAGSYYNEQFF. The DNA of the CDR3 is TGTGCCAGCAGTTACTCCGCCGGGAGCTACTACAATGAGCAGTTCTTC.

The V call is TRBV27, the J call TRBJ2-2; the match to TRBD2 covers 7 bases. The CDR3 is 14 amino acids. CDR1 and CDR2 (germline): MNHEY, SMNVEV (reference sequence). V lost 8 bases to trimming and J lost 6 bases; unmatched junction nucleotides: 9. This CDR3 is CASSIGEGAGELFF. CDR3 in DNA: TGTGCCAGCTCTATCGGGGAGGGTGCCGGGGAGCTGTTTTTT.

As DNA, the CDR3 is TGTGCCAGCAGCATGCCATCGACAGGGGACACCGGGGAGCTGTTTTTT. Encoded protein: CASSMPSTGDTGELFF. The chain links TRBV28 to TRBJ2-2; 8 bases align to TRBD1. The junction had 9 bases not matched to a gene; V was cut back by 6 bases and J by 3 bases. Germline V gives CDR1 MDHEN, CDR2 SYDVKM. This CDR3 has 16 amino acids.

The chain has TRBV6-4 and TRBJ2-1, with TRBD2 identical over 9 bases. Trimming took 0 bases from V and 4 from J; bases not matched to a gene: 7. Germline V gene lookup returns CDR1 MRHNA and CDR2 SNTAGT. This CDR3 comprises 17 residues. Here the CDR3 reads CASSDSSVLAGYNEQFF. CDR3 DNA sequence: TGTGCCAGCAGTGACTCGAGCGTGCTAGCGGGATACAATGAGCAGTTCTTC.

The rearrangement links TRBV9 to TRBJ2-1; possibly TRBD1 or TRBD2 for D (5 bases each). The CDR3 sequence is 13 residues long. Germline CDR1 reads SGDLS; CDR2 reads YYNGEE. Deletions cut 0 bases from V and 7 bases from J, with 8 bases between. CDR3 sequence: CASSVGGKNEQFF. CDR3 DNA: TGTGCCAGCAGCGTAGGGGGGAAGAATGAGCAGTTCTTC.

The rearrangement joins TRBV29-1 to TRBJ1-2; weak D call: TRBD1 (6 bases). The CDR3 has 17 residues. V was shortened by 6 bases and J by 4 bases, with 27 bases between the two germline ends. The germline V gene has CDR1 SQVTM and CDR2 ANQGSEA. CDR3 nucleotides: TGCAGCGTGGCTTCCGGGACAAGGATAGGGATAGGCTATGGCTACACCTTC. Its protein is CSVASGTRIGIGYGYTF.

The V gene is TRBV7-9, the J gene TRBJ2-7, with D possibly being TRBD2 (5 bases). Germline assignment: CDR1 SEHNR and CDR2 FQNEAQ (reference sequence). Trimming left V 3 bases short and J 0 bases short, with 18 bases between. CDR3 size: 17 residues. The CDR3: CASSFLGHGVNSYEQYF. The CDR3, as DNA: TGTGCCAGCAGCTTTTTGGGCCACGGGGTAAACTCCTACGAGCAGTACTTC.

The genes are TRBV6-5 and TRBJ2-3; D is perhaps TRBD1 or TRBD2 (5 bases each). Trimming cost V 0 bases and J 9 bases, with 13 bases left between them. There are 14 residues in the CDR3. Germline CDR1 MNHEY, CDR2 SVGAGI. The CDR3 is CASSYSGPPPTQYF. The CDR3 nucleotides read TGTGCCAGCAGTTACTCGGGACCACCCCCGACGCAGTATTTT.

V is TRBV5-5 and J is TRBJ2-6, with 8 positions matching TRBD1. Trimming took 0 bases from V and 3 from J; bases not matched to a gene: 5. The CDR3 contains 17 residues. Per germline, CDR1 SGHKS and CDR2 YYEKEE (reference sequence). CDR3 DNA sequence: TGTGCCAGCAGCTTGGAACAGGGGGTGAGTGGGGCCAACGTCCTGACTTTC. Its protein is CASSLEQGVSGANVLTF.

The rearrangement links TRBV4-3 to TRBJ1-2; D may be TRBD1 (6 bases). Germline CDR1 LGHNA, CDR2 YSLEER. V lost 3 bases and J lost 6, with 17 bases in between. The CDR3 sequence is 15 residues long. The CDR3 reads CASSQSVGRGHGYTF. The CDR3 bases are TGCGCCAGCAGCCAGTCTGTCGGCAGGGGCCATGGCTACACCTTC.